This T cell receptor beta chain was observed in a study of lymphopenia after photon versus proton radiotherapy. Overall study findings and caveats: A bigger post-nadir fall in TCR diversity correlated inversely with survival time in deceased patients. Only patients who died were analyzed for survival; proton advantage is unproven.

TCRdb's table, derived via immunoSEQ multiplex PCR, lists solely in-frame clones and lacks some. The data contain around 25,000 clones, around 84% of them singletons. V lost 6 bases, J lost 3 bases, and 21 bases lay in between. CDR1 is SNHLY and CDR2 is FYNNEI in the germline V gene. This CDR3 has 16 amino acids. Worth noting for this clone: The antigen is unknown.

The chain joins TRBV2 to TRBJ2-7; a weak D match, TRBD1 (7 bases). The sequencing here drew on peripheral blood, taken from a patient treated with photon-based radiotherapy. The origin of this receptor is a man aged 35 to 55 with gastric cancer. The CDR3 reads CASSAIGTSGGYEQYF. In nucleotides, the CDR3 is TGTGCCAGCAGCGCAATCGGGACTTCAGGGGGCTACGAGCAGTACTTC.